The entry that follows covers one T cell receptor beta chain sequence. Antigen unknown. Data came from immunoSEQ multiplex PCR; TCRdb stores just in-frame clones and leaves some out. This table has more than 10,000 clones, 67% appearing once. The data were taken from a study of OX40 agonist ivuxolimab in advanced cancers. Study-level information: Ivuxolimab, an agonistic anti-OX40 (CD134) antibody, was given to patients. There were three patients with partial responses, one having hepatocellular carcinoma and two cutaneous melanoma.

The V gene lost 3 bases and the J gene lost 1 base, with 9 bases spanning the gap. The CDR3 covers 14 residues. Germline V gives CDR1 LNHDA, CDR2 SQIVND (reference sequence). Overall study results and limits: Expansion of clones was among the lowest in partial responders at 0.1-3.0 mg/kg.

This TCR derives from an adult with an advanced solid tumor such as melanoma, head and neck, liver or kidney cancer. Sequenced here: CD4+ or CD8+ T cells sorted from blood, sampled in a trial of the OX40 agonist ivuxolimab. J is TRBJ1-1 and V is TRBV19, with no clear D. The CDR3 DNA reads TGTGCCAGTAGTATCGCGGCAGGGAACACTGAAGCTTTCTTT. This gives the protein CASSIAAGNTEAFF. Combining the CDR3 with reference TRBV19 and TRBJ1-1 gives the whole variable domain DGGITQSPKYLFRKEGQNVTLSCEQNLNHDAMYWYRQDPGQGLRLIYYSQIVNDFQKGDIAEGYSVSREKKESFPLTVTSAQKNPTAFYLCASSIAAGNTEAFFGQGTRLTVV.